This entry lists 6 T cell receptor beta chains sequenced from one sample in a study of PD-1 blockade in mismatch repair-deficient tumors. The protocol was immunoSEQ multiplex PCR, while the TCRdb copy is restricted to in-frame clones and leaves out a portion. In the table there are 100,000 or so clones, 82% of which are singletons. Specimen: peripheral blood, collected less than 37 weeks after starting pembrolizumab. These TCRs come from an adult with mismatch repair-deficient cancer.

The count of this clone is one. The chain carries TRBV7-3 and TRBJ2-3; 11 bases match TRBD2. Trimming removed 5 bases from V and 5 bases from J; junction bases left unmatched: 12. Germline lookup yields CDR1 SGHTA and CDR2 FQGTGA. The CDR3 runs 17 residues. The CDR3 loop is CASSKGSSGRAGDTQYF. The CDR3 nucleotides read TGTGCCAGCAGCAAGGGGAGTAGCGGGAGGGCTGGAGATACGCAGTATTTT.

The chain recombines TRBV10-3 with TRBJ2-1; no definite D call. Germline V lookup: CDR1 ENHRY, CDR2 SYGVKD. V shed 9 bases and J shed 2 bases, with 8 bases lying between them. The CDR3 runs 12 residues. The CDR3 sequence is CAMAAAYNEQFF. The CDR3, as DNA: TGTGCCATGGCGGCAGCCTACAATGAGCAGTTCTTC.

The gene calls are TRBV18 and TRBJ2-3; D uncertain. Deletions cut 2 bases from V and 5 bases from J, with 2 bases between. The CDR3 loop spans 11 amino acids. CDR1 and CDR2 (germline): KGHSH, LQKENI. The DNA of the CDR3 is TGTGCCAGCTCACCAGAAGATACGCAGTATTTT. The encoded protein is CASSPEDTQYF.

This clone has just a few counts. V usage is TRBV4-2 and J usage is TRBJ1-1, with D possibly TRBD1 on 6 matching bases. Deletions cut 5 bases from V and 0 bases from J, with 10 bases between. The CDR3 totals 14 residues. Germline V gene data show CDR1 as LGHNA and CDR2 as YNFKEQ. The CDR3 sequence: CASSLGHLNTEAFF. The CDR3 DNA reads as TGTGCCAGCAGCTTGGGACACTTGAACACTGAAGCTTTCTTT.

This clone was found a few times. The V gene is TRBV30, the J gene TRBJ1-2; 10 bases match TRBD1. The trim removed 3 bases at V and 0 bases at J, leaving 7 bases unmatched. CDR1 and CDR2 (germline): GTSNPN, SVGIG (reference sequence). This CDR3 spans 16 amino acids. CDR3 nucleotide sequence: TGTGCCTGGAGGCGGGACAGGGGACGATCTAACTATGGCTACACCTTC. This codes for CAWRRDRGRSNYGYTF. The full variable domain, in which reference TRBV30 and TRBJ1-2 provide the parts outside the CDR3, is SQTIHQWPATLVQPVGSPLSLECTVEGTSNPNLYWYRQAAGRGLQLLFYSVGIGQISSEVPQNLSASRPQDRQFILSSKKLLLSDSGFYLCAWRRDRGRSNYGYTFGSGTRLTVV.

The rearrangement uses TRBV29-1 and TRBJ2-1; no clear D gene. The germline V gene encodes CDR1 SQVTM and CDR2 ANQGSEA. With 4 bases removed from V and 5 bases from J, the gap between germline ends came to 6 bases. The CDR3 loop spans 11 amino acids. The CDR3 region has the DNA TGCAGCGTTGCTGGCCACAATGAGCAGTTCTTC. Translating gives CSVAGHNEQFF.